One sample yielded the 25 T cell receptor beta chains listed below, sequenced in a study of blood T cell repertoires in COVID-19. Only in-frame clones appear in the TCRdb table, and some are missing; sequencing was by immunoSEQ multiplex PCR. The sample yields 60,000 or so clones, approximately 80% seen once. The sample was peripheral blood. Every receptor here comes from a man older than 75 with acute or convalescent COVID-19.

The chain couples TRBV11-2 to TRBJ1-6; D call uncertain. V was shortened by 5 bases and J by 6 bases, with 8 bases between the two germline ends. Germline V gene lookup returns CDR1 SGHAT and CDR2 FQNNGV. CDR3 length equals 13 residues. The CDR3 loop reads CASSTSPNSPLHF. For the CDR3, the DNA is TGTGCCAGCAGCACCAGTCCTAATTCACCCCTCCACTTT.

The DNA of the CDR3 is TGTGCCAGCTCACCGACAGGTTCTGAAGCTTTCTTT. Encoded protein: CASSPTGSEAFF. The gene calls are TRBV18 and TRBJ1-1; perhaps TRBD1 as D (6 bases). The length of the CDR3 is 12 residues. Germline V gene sequence: CDR1 KGHSH, CDR2 LQKENI. V gave up 3 bases and J gave up 6 bases, with 8 bases separating them.

This chain links TRBV19 with TRBJ2-7, with 12 bases identical to TRBD1. Germline V gene lookup returns CDR1 LNHDA and CDR2 SQIVND (reference sequence). Trimming cost V 4 bases and J 6 bases; bases outside gene matches: 7. This CDR3 has 15 residues. CDR3 sequence reads: CASSSQGQGAAEQYF. The CDR3 DNA sequence: TGTGCCAGTAGTAGCCAGGGACAGGGGGCGGCCGAGCAGTACTTC.

The rearrangement uses TRBV14 and TRBJ1-2; the D gene is possibly TRBD1 (5 bases). The CDR3 runs 15 residues. V was clipped by 4 bases and J by 1 base, with 13 bases between them. Germline assignment: CDR1 SGHDN and CDR2 FVKESK. CDR3 in amino acids: CASSLDRIRNYGYTF. CDR3 coding DNA: TGTGCCAGCAGCCTTGACAGAATCCGTAACTATGGCTACACCTTC.

This chain joins TRBV2 and TRBJ1-4; perhaps TRBD1 as D (6 bases). Germline V gene sequence: CDR1 SNHLY, CDR2 FYNNEI. V was shortened by 7 bases and J by 4 bases, with 13 bases between the two germline ends. This CDR3 region has 14 residues. The CDR3 DNA is TGTGCCAGCACTCCGGACAGATATAATGAAAAACTGTTTTTT. It yields the protein CASTPDRYNEKLFF.

The chain is built from TRBV27 and TRBJ1-3; tentatively, D is TRBD1 (5 bases). Germline values: CDR1 MNHEY, CDR2 SMNVEV (reference sequence). Deletions cut 0 bases from V and 3 bases from J, with 9 bases between. The CDR3 extends over 15 amino acids. The CDR3 DNA sequence: TGTGCCAGCAGTTTATCGGGACTGGGTGGAAACACCATATATTTT. Translated: CASSLSGLGGNTIYF.

The V gene is TRBV29-1, the J gene TRBJ1-5; tentative D call: TRBD1 (5 bases). The germline V gene encodes CDR1 SQVTM and CDR2 ANQGSEA. V was pared by 4 bases and J by 7 bases, with 14 bases between. This CDR3 comprises 13 residues. The CDR3 here is CSVGGTGDQPQHF. CDR3 DNA sequence: TGCAGCGTTGGGGGTACAGGTGACCAGCCCCAGCATTTT.

The chain links TRBV2 to TRBJ2-2, with TRBD1 matching over 10 bases. The CDR3 runs to 16 residues. Losses at the gene ends were 4 bases for V and 2 bases for J; bases not matched to a gene: 4. Germline V gives CDR1 SNHLY, CDR2 FYNNEI. The DNA of the CDR3 is TGTGCCAGCAGTGGACAGGGGGCGCCCAACACCGGGGAGCTGTTTTTT. Encoded protein: CASSGQGAPNTGELFF.

The chain employs TRBV5-1 and TRBJ1-4; D is possibly TRBD1 (5 bases). V was trimmed by 0 bases and J by 3 bases, leaving 9 bases between them. The CDR3 covers 15 residues. CDR1 is SGHRS, CDR2 YFSETQ, per germline. The CDR3 is CASSLVGQSNEKLFF. The CDR3 nucleotides are TGCGCCAGCAGCTTGGTAGGACAATCTAATGAAAAACTGTTTTTT.

This sequence joins TRBV11-3 and TRBJ1-3; no clear D gene. Trimming removed 6 bases from V and 0 bases from J, with 3 bases in between. The CDR3 is 12 amino acids. The germline CDR1 and CDR2 sequences are SGHNT and YENEEA. The CDR3 DNA is TGTGCCAGCAGGCGCTCTGGAAACACCATATATTTT. Translated, it gives CASRRSGNTIYF.

The genes are TRBV5-1 and TRBJ1-2; D unresolved. Germline V gives CDR1 SGHRS, CDR2 YFSETQ. The germline V and J ends were trimmed by 10 bases and 8 bases, with 15 bases remaining between them. This CDR3 is 11 amino acids long. The CDR3 reads CADPPRRGYTF. The CDR3 bases are TGCGCCGACCCCCCCCGGAGGGGCTACACCTTC. The full variable domain, rest sourced from reference TRBV5-1 and TRBJ1-2, is KAGVTQTPRYLIKTRGQQVTLSCSPISGHRSVSWYQQTPGQGLQFLFEYFSETQRNKGNFPGRFSGRQFSNSRSEMNVSTLELGDSALYLCADPPRRGYTFGSGTRLTVV.

This chain connects TRBV6-5 to TRBJ2-1, with 9 positions matching TRBD1. After removal of 2 bases from V and 9 bases from J, the junction contained 8 bases not matched to a gene. The germline gives CDR1 MNHEY, CDR2 SVGAGI. This CDR3 spans 15 amino acids. CDR3 DNA sequence: TGTGCCAGCAGTTACAGTTCGACAGGGGGGAGTGAGCAGTTCTTC. This translates into CASSYSSTGGSEQFF.

The chain joins TRBV3-1 (or the pseudogene TRBV3-2) to TRBJ2-2; 10 nucleotides align to TRBD2. The CDR3 consists of 19 residues. V shed 0 bases, J shed 5 bases, and the junction held 12 bases outside the gene matches. Germline CDR1 and CDR2: LGHDT and YNNKEL (reference sequence). CDR3 amino acids: CASSQEILSGGARTGELFF. CDR3 sequence (DNA): TGTGCCAGCAGCCAAGAAATCCTGAGCGGGGGGGCCAGGACCGGGGAGCTGTTTTTT.

The rearrangement joins TRBV5-5 to TRBJ2-2; TRBD2 is a possible D gene (6 bases). V lost 0 bases and J 0 bases, leaving 6 bases between the germline ends. The CDR3 totals 15 residues. Germline assignment: CDR1 SGHKS and CDR2 YYEKEE (reference sequence). The CDR3 coding sequence is TGTGCCAGCAGCTTGGGCGGGGCGAACACCGGGGAGCTGTTTTTT. Protein: CASSLGGANTGELFF.

This chain links TRBV15 with TRBJ1-5, with 7 bases matching TRBD1. CDR1 and CDR2 from the germline V gene are LNHNV and YYDKDF (reference sequence). The CDR3 spans 14 residues. V lost 6 bases, J lost 7 bases, and 9 bases stayed unmatched. DNA of the CDR3: TGTGCCACCAGTACCTTAACAGGGGTCCAGCCCCAGCATTTT. This encodes CATSTLTGVQPQHF.

The gene calls are TRBV30 and TRBJ1-3; D may be TRBD1 (6 bases). The CDR3 length is 15 residues. The germline V gene has CDR1 GTSNPN and CDR2 SVGIG (reference sequence). Between the trimmed V and J ends, which lost 1 base and 1 base, there was a span of 11 bases. The CDR3: CAWSAGVQSGNTIYF. CDR3 bases: TGTGCCTGGAGTGCAGGGGTGCAATCTGGAAACACCATATATTTT.

This chain connects TRBV9 to TRBJ2-5; 11 bases match TRBD2. The CDR3 covers 16 residues. Trimming took 2 bases from V and 5 from J; bases not matched to a gene: 8. CDR1 is SGDLS, CDR2 YYNGEE, per germline. The CDR3 coding sequence is TGTGCCAGCAGCGTTGGTAGCGGGGGGGCCCTTGAGACCCAGTACTTC. Translating gives CASSVGSGGALETQYF. Looking up the rest from reference TRBV9 and TRBJ2-5 gives the full variable domain: DSGVTQTPKHLITATGQRVTLRCSPRSGDLSVYWYQQSLDQGLQFLIQYYNGEERAKGNILERFSAQQFPDLHSELNLSSLELGDSALYFCASSVGSGGALETQYFGPGTRLLVL.

Remarks on this clone: At one of its ends the junction is not consistent with the germline gene, which may arise from a read error. The V gene is TRBV7-7, the J gene TRBJ2-2; D is perhaps TRBD1 (6 bases). This CDR3 spans 16 amino acids. From germline, CDR1 is SSHAT and CDR2 FNYEAQ (reference sequence). The CDR3 DNA sequence: TGTGCTAGCAGCTTAGTCCCAGGGGTCGACACCGGGGAGCTGTTTTTT. Amino acid sequence: CASSLVPGVDTGELFF.

The V call is TRBV5-4, the J call TRBJ2-3, with TRBD2 matching 10 bases. Germline-derived CDR1 and CDR2 are SGHNT and YYREEE (reference sequence). The CDR3 has 15 residues. Trimming took 5 bases from V and 3 from J; bases not matched to a gene: 6. For the CDR3, the DNA is TGTGCCAGCAGGTCATCTAGCGGGGGTACAGATACGCAGTATTTT. It yields the protein CASRSSSGGTDTQYF.

This chain links TRBV5-1 with TRBJ1-2, with a weak D call TRBD1 (6 bases). Trimming took 1 base from V and 6 from J, leaving 10 bases between them. Germline V gene sequence: CDR1 SGHRS, CDR2 YFSETQ. The CDR3 length is 13 residues. The CDR3 sequence is CASSLSGVHGYTF. In nucleotides, the CDR3 is TGCGCCAGCAGCTTGTCAGGGGTTCATGGCTACACCTTC. Based on the CDR3 plus reference TRBV5-1 and TRBJ1-2, the full variable domain is KAGVTQTPRYLIKTRGQQVTLSCSPISGHRSVSWYQQTPGQGLQFLFEYFSETQRNKGNFPGRFSGRQFSNSRSEMNVSTLELGDSALYLCASSLSGVHGYTFGSGTRLTVV.

The chain uses TRBV11-2 and TRBJ2-7; 7 nucleotides align to TRBD1. Losses at the gene ends were 3 bases for V and 5 bases for J; bases not matched to a gene: 10. CDR1 and CDR2 (germline): SGHAT, FQNNGV. This CDR3 is 15 amino acids long. CDR3 protein: CASSFGLTGNDEQYF. CDR3 nucleotides: TGTGCCAGCAGCTTTGGGCTGACAGGGAACGACGAGCAGTACTTC.

The V call is TRBV6-5, the J call TRBJ2-7; 8 bases align to TRBD1. The CDR3 loop spans 14 amino acids. In germline, CDR1 is MNHEY, CDR2 SVGAGI. With 8 bases clipped from V and 0 bases from J, the junction kept 6 bases outside the gene matches. CDR3 bases: TGTGCCAGCGCTGGACAGGGATTCTCCTACGAGCAGTACTTC. Translating it yields CASAGQGFSYEQYF.

The V and J genes are TRBV12-5 and TRBJ1-5, with 8 bases fitting TRBD1. The CDR3 runs 19 residues. The germline V gene has CDR1 LGHNT and CDR2 FRNRAP. V lost 0 bases and J lost 5; bases outside the gene matches: 15. The CDR3 DNA follows: TGTGCTAGTGGTTTGGTACTGGACAGGGTGTGGGGTACGGATCAGCCCCAGCATTTT. Its protein product is CASGLVLDRVWGTDQPQHF.

The rearrangement links TRBV2 to TRBJ2-1; 10 bases fit TRBD1. The junction had 9 bases not matched to a gene; V was cut back by 5 bases and J by 8 bases. This CDR3 is built from 15 residues. Germline CDR1 reads SNHLY; CDR2 reads FYNNEI. The CDR3 sequence: CASSSYGTGVDEQFF. CDR3 sequence (DNA): TGTGCCAGCAGTTCCTACGGGACAGGGGTCGATGAGCAGTTCTTC.

The gene calls are TRBV19 and TRBJ2-1, with 7 bases lining up with TRBD2. This CDR3 is built from 16 residues. J was trimmed by 5 bases and V by 6 bases; bases with no gene match: 13. Looked up from germline, CDR1 is LNHDA and CDR2 is SQIVND (reference sequence). In DNA form, the CDR3 reads TGTGCCAGTAGGGTCCTAGCGGCGCCTTCCAACAATGAGCAGTTCTTC. It is translated as CASRVLAAPSNNEQFF.